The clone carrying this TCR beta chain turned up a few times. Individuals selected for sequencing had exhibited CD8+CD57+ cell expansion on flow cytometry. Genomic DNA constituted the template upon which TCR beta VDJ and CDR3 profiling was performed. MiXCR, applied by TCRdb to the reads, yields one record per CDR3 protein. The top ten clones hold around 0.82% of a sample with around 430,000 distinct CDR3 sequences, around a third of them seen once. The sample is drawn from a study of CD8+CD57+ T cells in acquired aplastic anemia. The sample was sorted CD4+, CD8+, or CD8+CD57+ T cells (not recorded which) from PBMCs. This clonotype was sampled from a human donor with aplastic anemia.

CDR3 nucleotides: TGCGCCAGCAGCCAAGAGCCGGGGAGGAGGAATCAGCCCCAGCATTTT. Its protein product is CASSQEPGRRNQPQHF. The chain has TRBV4-1 and TRBJ1-5; D gene unclear. The CDR3 totals 16 residues. The germline CDR1 and CDR2 sequences are MGHRA and YSYEKL. Trimming shortened V by 0 bases and J by 4 bases, and 13 bases separated the two germline ends.